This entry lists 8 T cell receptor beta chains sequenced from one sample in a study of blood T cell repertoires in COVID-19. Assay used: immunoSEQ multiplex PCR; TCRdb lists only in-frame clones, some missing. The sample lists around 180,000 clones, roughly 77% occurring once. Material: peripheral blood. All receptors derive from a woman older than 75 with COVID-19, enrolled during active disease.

The CDR3 is CASSFRVGGNEQFF. The DNA of the CDR3 is TGTGCCAGCAGCTTTCGTGTAGGGGGCAATGAGCAGTTCTTC. V and J are TRBV5-4 and TRBJ2-1; D perhaps matches TRBD1 (6 bases). CDR3 size: 14 residues. The germline gives CDR1 SGHNT, CDR2 YYREEE (reference sequence). V gave up 2 bases and J gave up 6 bases, with 12 bases separating them.

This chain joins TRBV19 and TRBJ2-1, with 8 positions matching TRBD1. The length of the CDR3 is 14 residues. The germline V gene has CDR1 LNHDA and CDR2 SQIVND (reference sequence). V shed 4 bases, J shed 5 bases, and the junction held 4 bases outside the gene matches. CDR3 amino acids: CASSSTGGNNEQFF. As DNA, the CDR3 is TGTGCCAGTAGTAGCACAGGGGGTAACAATGAGCAGTTCTTC.

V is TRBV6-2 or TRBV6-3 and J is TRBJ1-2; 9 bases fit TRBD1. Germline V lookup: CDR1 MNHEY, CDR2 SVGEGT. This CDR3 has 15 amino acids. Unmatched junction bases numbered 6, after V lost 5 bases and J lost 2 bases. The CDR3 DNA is TGTGCCAGCAGTGCGCCCGGGACAGGGAACTATGGCTACACCTTC. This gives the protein CASSAPGTGNYGYTF.

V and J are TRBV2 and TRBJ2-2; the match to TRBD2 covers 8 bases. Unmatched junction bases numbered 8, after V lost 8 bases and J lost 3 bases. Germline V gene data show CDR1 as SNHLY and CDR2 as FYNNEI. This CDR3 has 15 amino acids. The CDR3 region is CASFHGGAYTGELFF. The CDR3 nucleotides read TGTGCCAGCTTCCACGGGGGGGCCTACACCGGGGAGCTGTTTTTT.

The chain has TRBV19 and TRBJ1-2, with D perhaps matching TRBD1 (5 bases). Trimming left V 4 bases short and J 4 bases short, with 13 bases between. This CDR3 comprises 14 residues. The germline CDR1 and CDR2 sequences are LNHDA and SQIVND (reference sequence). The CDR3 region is CASSSATDSYGYTF. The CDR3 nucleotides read TGTGCCAGTAGTAGTGCGACAGATAGCTATGGCTACACCTTC.

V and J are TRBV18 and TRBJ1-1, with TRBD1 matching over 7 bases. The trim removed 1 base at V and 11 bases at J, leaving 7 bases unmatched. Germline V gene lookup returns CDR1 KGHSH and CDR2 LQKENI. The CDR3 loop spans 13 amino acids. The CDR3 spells CASSPQDRFPAFF. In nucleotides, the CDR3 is TGTGCCAGCTCACCACAGGACAGGTTTCCGGCTTTCTTT.

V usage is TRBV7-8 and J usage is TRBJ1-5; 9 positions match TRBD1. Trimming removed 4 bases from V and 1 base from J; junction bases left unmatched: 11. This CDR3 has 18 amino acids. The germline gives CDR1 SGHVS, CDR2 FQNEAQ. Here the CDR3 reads CASSSGTGRVWSNQPQHF. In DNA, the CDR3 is TGTGCCAGCAGCTCCGGGACAGGGAGGGTATGGAGCAATCAGCCCCAGCATTTT.

The CDR3: CASSDPGTEETQYF. CDR3 bases: TGTGCCAGCAGTGACCCGGGGACAGAGGAGACCCAGTACTTC. V is TRBV6-1 and J is TRBJ2-5, with TRBD1 matching 7 bases. CDR3 length equals 14 residues. V trimming: 3 bases; J trimming: 5 bases; junction bases outside the gene matches: 6. Germline CDR1 is MNHNS and CDR2 is SASEGT.